Below, 8 T cell receptor beta chains from the same sample are listed, as sequenced in a study of T cell repertoires in aging, cancer and after chemotherapy. Multiplex touch-down PCR with TRB-A/B primers amplified rearranged V-D-J TRB sequences. One entry per CDR3 protein results from TCRdb running MiXCR on the multiplex PCR reads. Of about 6,200 distinct CDR3 sequences listed, 25% to 30% are singletons. TCR beta rearrangements were amplified from peripheral blood genomic DNA. The source material was blood. These receptors originate from a human donor in good health.

This clonotype is deemed medium-sized. The genes are TRBV30 and TRBJ1-6, with TRBD1 as a possible D gene (5 bases). This CDR3 has 14 amino acids. In germline, CDR1 is GTSNPN, CDR2 SVGIG (reference sequence). Trimming pared 4 bases from V and 0 bases from J, leaving 7 bases between. This CDR3 reads CAWKGSSYNSPLHF. The CDR3 DNA reads TGTGCCTGGAAGGGGAGCTCCTATAATTCACCCCTCCACTTT. Based on the CDR3 plus reference TRBV30 and TRBJ1-6, the full variable domain is SQTIHQWPATLVQPVGSPLSLECTVEGTSNPNLYWYRQAAGRGLQLLFYSVGIGQISSEVPQNLSASRPQDRQFILSSKKLLLSDSGFYLCAWKGSSYNSPLHFGNGTRLTVT.

There are a few counts of this clonotype. V is TRBV5-8 and J is TRBJ2-3; 8 nucleotides match TRBD1. The germline gives CDR1 SGHTS, CDR2 YDEGEE. With 0 bases clipped from V and 0 bases from J, the junction kept 6 bases outside the gene matches. The CDR3 has 17 amino acids. CDR3 sequence: CASSLGAGGLSTDTQYF. Here the CDR3 DNA reads TGTGCCAGCAGCTTGGGGGCAGGGGGCCTGAGCACAGATACGCAGTATTTT. The whole variable domain, remainder taken from reference TRBV5-8 and TRBJ2-3, is EAGVTQSPTHLIKTRGQQATLRCSPISGHTSVYWYQQALGLGLQFLLWYDEGEERNRGNFPPRFSGRQFPNYSSELNVNALELEDSALYLCASSLGAGGLSTDTQYFGPGTRLTVL.

The chain employs TRBV28 and TRBJ2-4; 10 positions match TRBD1. The germline V gene encodes CDR1 MDHEN and CDR2 SYDVKM. The CDR3 contains 16 residues. The J segment lost 7 bases and the V segment lost 5 bases, leaving 11 bases of the junction unmatched. CDR3 in DNA: TGTGCCAGCAGTCTACCGGGACAGGGGATAGGGAACATTCAGTACTTC. Protein: CASSLPGQGIGNIQYF. The full variable domain, in which reference TRBV28 and TRBJ2-4 provide the parts outside the CDR3, is DVKVTQSSRYLVKRTGEKVFLECVQDMDHENMFWYRQDPGLGLRLIYFSYDVKMKEKGDIPEGYSVSREKKERFSLILESASTNQTSMYLCASSLPGQGIGNIQYFGAGTRLSVL.

This sequence joins TRBV7-3 and TRBJ2-1; weak D call: TRBD2 (6 bases). The V end was cut by 5 bases, the J end by 3 bases, with 11 bases between. The CDR3 length is 14 residues. The V gene's germline CDR1 is SGHTA and CDR2 FQGTGA. This chain's CDR3 is CASSLDGSYNEQFF. The CDR3 nucleotides read TGTGCCAGCAGCCTGGACGGGAGCTACAATGAGCAGTTCTTC.

The J gene is TRBJ2-1, the V gene TRBV5-5; D remains unclear. This CDR3 has 13 residues. Germline assignment: CDR1 SGHKS and CDR2 YYEKEE (reference sequence). The V end was cut by 3 bases, the J end by 5 bases, with 9 bases between. CDR3 DNA sequence: TGTGCCAGCAGCTCTGGCGGAGACAATGAGCAGTTCTTC. It encodes CASSSGGDNEQFF.

Sample share makes this clonotype medium-sized (0.01 to 0.1%). This chain links TRBV30 with TRBJ2-2; 9 bases agree with TRBD1. V gave up 7 bases and J gave up 2 bases; unmatched junction bases: 11. The CDR3 sequence is 16 residues long. Germline loops: CDR1 GTSNPN, CDR2 SVGIG (reference sequence). The CDR3 bases are TGTGCCTCCCCGATCTGGACAGGGGTTAACACCGGGGAGCTGTTTTTT. It codes for CASPIWTGVNTGELFF.

In this sample, this clonotype is medium-sized. This chain links TRBV5-4 with TRBJ1-6; no definite D call. CDR1 and CDR2 (germline): SGHNT, YYREEE (reference sequence). The CDR3 sequence is 15 residues long. V was shortened by 0 bases and J by 8 bases, with 12 bases between the two germline ends. As DNA, the CDR3 is TGTGCCAGCAGCTTGGACGCTAACACAGATTCACCCCTCCACTTT. This sequence encodes CASSLDANTDSPLHF.

Only a few counts were recorded for this clonotype. This chain joins TRBV5-1 and TRBJ2-3, with TRBD1 matching over 10 bases. Germline CDR1 reads SGHRS; CDR2 reads YFSETQ. This CDR3 is 16 amino acids long. With V trimmed by 4 bases and J by 4 bases, 9 bases remained unmatched. CDR3 sequence (DNA): TGCGCCAGCAGCCGGGGGACAGGGGCCGGAGCAGATACGCAGTATTTT. This encodes CASSRGTGAGADTQYF.